These T cell receptor beta chains were read from a single sample in a study of T cell repertoires in cytomegalovirus infection. No antigen has been identified for these receptors. TCRdb reanalysed the reads using MiXCR and keeps one entry per CDR3 protein. The sample contains roughly 990,000 distinct CDR3 sequences, about 33% of which appear only once. Sequenced here: cultured CD8+ T cells from PBMCs, sampled from culture after CMV antigen stimulation. These receptor sequences come from a human donor in good health (CMV status not recorded). Some clones in this sample may be carry-over from other donors' samples. Both conserved end residues are part of each CDR3. A D gene is named only where the DNA matches it firmly. Clone size is stated in some rows and not others, as once, few, many or a class when expanded.

abundance | j_gene | v_gene | d_gene | CDR3nt | CDR3aa
NA | TRBJ1-1 | TRBV12-5 | NA | TGTGCTAGTGGGGCCACAAGGCCTGAAGCTTTCTTT | CASGATRPEAFF
NA | TRBJ1-6 | TRBV6-1 | NA | TGTGCCACCGAGTCCGATGCACCCCTCCACTTT | CATESDAPLHF
NA | TRBJ2-2 | TRBV4-2 | NA | TGTGCCAGCAGCCAAGCTGTGGAAACCCGGGAGCTGTTTTTT | CASSQAVETRELFF
NA | TRBJ2-5 | TRBV5-6 | TRBD2 | TGTGCCAGCAGCTTGGTGGGGTACGGGGGGGCAGGAGAGACCCAGTACTTC | CASSLVGYGGAGETQYF
many | TRBJ2-7 | TRBV7-9 | NA | TGTGCCAGCAGCCTCCGACAGGCCGAGCAGTACTTC | CASSLRQAEQYF
many | TRBJ1-5 | TRBV7-2 | NA | TGTGCCAGCAGCTTAGTATCAGGGGGCAATCAGCCCCAGCATTTT | CASSLVSGGNQPQHF
many | TRBJ1-2 | TRBV12-3/TRBV12-4 | NA | TGTGCCAGCAGTCCTACAGTGTTTGGCTACACCTTC | CASSPTVFGYTF
few | TRBJ2-1 | TRBV10-1 | TRBD2 | TGCGCCAGCAGCCCCGGGACTAGCGGGGGGGCCCCCTACAATGAGCAGTTCTTC | CASSPGTSGGAPYNEQFF
NA | TRBJ1-3 | TRBV29-1 | NA | TGCAGCCCCCTCCGTCTTGATGGAAACACCATATATTTT | CSPLRLDGNTIYF
NA | TRBJ1-2 | TRBV11-2 | TRBD1 | TGTGCCAGCAGCCCTAGTACAGGGGCGGACTATGGCTACACCTTC | CASSPSTGADYGYTF
few | TRBJ2-4 | TRBV6-2/TRBV6-3 | NA | TGTGCCAGCAGTTACCCCGTTGGAAACATTCAGTACTTC | CASSYPVGNIQYF
NA | TRBJ1-1 | TRBV6-1 | NA | TGTGCCAGCAGTGGGACGGACGAGAACACTGAAGCTTTCTTT | CASSGTDENTEAFF
NA | TRBJ1-1 | TRBV28 | TRBD1 | TGTGCCAGCAGTTTTGAAGAGGAAAACAGGGGAGCGAACACTGAAGCTTTCTTT | CASSFEEENRGANTEAFF